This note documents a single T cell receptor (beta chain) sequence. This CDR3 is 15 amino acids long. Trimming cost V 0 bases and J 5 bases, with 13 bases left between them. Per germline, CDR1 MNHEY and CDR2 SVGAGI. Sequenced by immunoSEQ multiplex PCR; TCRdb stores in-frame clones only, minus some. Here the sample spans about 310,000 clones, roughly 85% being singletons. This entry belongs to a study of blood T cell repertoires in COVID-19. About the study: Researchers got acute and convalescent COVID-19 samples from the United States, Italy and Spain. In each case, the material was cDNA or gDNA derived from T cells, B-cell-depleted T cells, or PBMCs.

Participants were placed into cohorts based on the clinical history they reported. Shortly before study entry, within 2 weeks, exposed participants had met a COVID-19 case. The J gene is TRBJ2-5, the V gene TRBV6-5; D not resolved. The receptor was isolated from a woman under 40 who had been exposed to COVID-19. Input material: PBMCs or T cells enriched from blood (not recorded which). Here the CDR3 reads CASSYSNSGLETQYF. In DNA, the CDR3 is TGTGCCAGCAGTTACTCGAATTCCGGGTTGGAGACCCAGTACTTC.